This entry describes one T cell receptor (beta chain). The sample belongs to a study of T cells in Graves' hyperthyroidism and ophthalmopathy. Turning to the study itself: Sampling of peripheral blood happened at initial diagnosis, prior to any treatment.

Researchers amplified the TCR beta CDR3 regions from RNA transcripts. HTBI primers were the set used in a first-round RT-PCR of the TCR CDR3. TCRdb itself ran the multiplex PCR reads through MiXCR, one entry per CDR3 protein. Here the sample spans over 400,000 distinct CDR3 sequences, roughly 22% being singletons. CDR3 length: 13 amino acids. Germline V CDR1 and CDR2: ENHRY, SYGVKD. Deletions cut 11 bases from V and 9 bases from J, with 17 bases between. The specimen was blood. The source is a woman between 65 and 79 years old with Graves' ophthalmopathy. The rearrangement uses TRBV10-3 and TRBJ1-6; a weak D match, TRBD1 (5 bases). CDR3 bases: TGTGCCTCCGGCCGAGGGGAAGGTTCACCCCTCCACTTT. Protein: CASGRGEGSPLHF.